Listed below are T cell receptor beta chains from one sample, sequenced in a study of metastatic and nonmetastatic thyroid tumors. TCRdb ran MiXCR on the PCR reads. Of almost 35,000 clones in the sample, 35% to 45% were seen once. Sequenced: tumor tissue. Receptors originate from a female donor with papillary thyroid cancer or a benign thyroid nodule (not recorded which). Some clones in this sample may be carry-over from other donors' samples. CDR3s include the opening cysteine and the closing phenylalanine or tryptophan. The order of the fields is J gene, V gene, D gene, clone size, CDR3 DNA, CDR3 protein. D genes are given only for firm matches. Rows give clone size only sometimes, using once, few, many, or a class for an expanded clone.

j_call: TRBJ2-7; v_call: TRBV30; d_call: NA; clone_size: once; cdr3_nt: TGTGCCTGGGCCGGGAGCTCCTACGAGCAGTACTTC; cdr3_aa: CAWAGSSYEQYF
j_call: TRBJ2-1; v_call: TRBV7-3; d_call: NA; clone_size: NA; cdr3_nt: TGTGCCAGCAGCTCAGGGGACCCATTAAAACAGTTCTTC; cdr3_aa: CASSSGDPLKQFF
j_call: TRBJ1-6; v_call: TRBV5-1; d_call: NA; clone_size: NA; cdr3_nt: TGCGCCAGCAGCTTGGGGTCGTCCTATAATTCACCCCTCCACTTT; cdr3_aa: CASSLGSSYNSPLHF
j_call: TRBJ1-5; v_call: TRBV24-1; d_call: TRBD1; clone_size: once; cdr3_nt: TGTGCCACCAGTGATTCATTACCGGACAGGGATCTGTATCAGCCCCAGCATTTT; cdr3_aa: CATSDSLPDRDLYQPQHF
j_call: TRBJ2-7; v_call: TRBV28; d_call: TRBD2; clone_size: few; cdr3_nt: TGTGCCAGCAGTTCGAGAGTTTGGAGGGGAGGGCCTCTGTACGAGCAGTACTTC; cdr3_aa: CASSSRVWRGGPLYEQYF
j_call: TRBJ1-1; v_call: TRBV30; d_call: NA; clone_size: once; cdr3_nt: TGTGCCTGGAGTGTAAGGACTGGCACTGAAGCTTTCTTT; cdr3_aa: CAWSVRTGTEAFF
j_call: TRBJ1-2; v_call: TRBV28; d_call: TRBD1; clone_size: NA; cdr3_nt: TGTGCCAGCAGTGGGGGCGACAGGGGTGGAGGCTACACCTTC; cdr3_aa: CASSGGDRGGGYTF
j_call: TRBJ1-2; v_call: TRBV7-8; d_call: NA; clone_size: NA; cdr3_nt: TGTGCCAGCAGCTTAGCTGCGACGGTTGCTTATGGCTACACCTTC; cdr3_aa: CASSLAATVAYGYTF
j_call: TRBJ2-7; v_call: TRBV19; d_call: TRBD1; clone_size: few; cdr3_nt: TGTGCCACCAGGCTACCAGGGGGCCTCGAGCAGTACTTC; cdr3_aa: CATRLPGGLEQYF
j_call: TRBJ2-3; v_call: TRBV12-5; d_call: TRBD2; clone_size: NA; cdr3_nt: TGTGCTAGTGGTCCGGGAGCGGGGGCCAGCACAGATACGCAGTATTTT; cdr3_aa: CASGPGAGASTDTQYF
j_call: TRBJ2-7; v_call: TRBV6-5; d_call: TRBD1; clone_size: NA; cdr3_nt: TGTGCCAGCAGTTACTCGAGTGGCAGGGGGCCATTCGAGCAGTACTTC; cdr3_aa: CASSYSSGRGPFEQYF
j_call: TRBJ2-7; v_call: TRBV6-1; d_call: TRBD1; clone_size: few; cdr3_nt: TGTGCCAGCAGTCCAAAGGACAGGAACTACGAGCAGTACTTC; cdr3_aa: CASSPKDRNYEQYF
j_call: TRBJ2-2; v_call: TRBV3-1; d_call: NA; clone_size: few; cdr3_nt: TGTGCCAGCCGCACTCCAGCGGGCGGGGAGCTGTTTTTT; cdr3_aa: CASRTPAGGELFF
j_call: TRBJ2-3; v_call: TRBV20-1; d_call: NA; clone_size: NA; cdr3_nt: TGCAGTGCCCTTTTAACTAGCACAGATACGCAGTATTTT; cdr3_aa: CSALLTSTDTQYF
j_call: TRBJ2-7; v_call: TRBV5-1; d_call: NA; clone_size: NA; cdr3_nt: TGCGCCAGCAGCGTGACGGCAGGGGATCACGAGCAGTACTTC; cdr3_aa: CASSVTAGDHEQYF
j_call: TRBJ2-7; v_call: TRBV4-1; d_call: TRBD1; clone_size: NA; cdr3_nt: TGCGCCAGCAGCCAAGATGGGGCCGGGACAGGGGTCGAGCAGTACTTC; cdr3_aa: CASSQDGAGTGVEQYF
j_call: TRBJ2-7; v_call: TRBV19; d_call: TRBD1; clone_size: NA; cdr3_nt: TGTGCCAGTAGTGTCCGGGACAGGGGGCTTTACGACGAGCAGTACTTC; cdr3_aa: CASSVRDRGLYDEQYF
j_call: TRBJ1-5; v_call: TRBV20-1; d_call: TRBD1; clone_size: NA; cdr3_nt: TGCAGTGCTAGTGGACAGGGGAATCAGCCCCAGCATTTT; cdr3_aa: CSASGQGNQPQHF
j_call: TRBJ1-2; v_call: TRBV6-1; d_call: NA; clone_size: few; cdr3_nt: TGTGCCACAGTAAGGGACAACTATGGCTACACCTTC; cdr3_aa: CATVRDNYGYTF
j_call: TRBJ2-2; v_call: TRBV19; d_call: NA; clone_size: few; cdr3_nt: TGTGCCAGTAGTATCCCCGGGGTCAACACCGGGGAGCTGTTTTTT; cdr3_aa: CASSIPGVNTGELFF
j_call: TRBJ2-7; v_call: TRBV20-1; d_call: NA; clone_size: NA; cdr3_nt: TGCAGTGCCGTAGTACTCGGCGGCTGGGGGAACGAGCAGTACTTC; cdr3_aa: CSAVVLGGWGNEQYF
j_call: TRBJ2-1; v_call: TRBV7-3; d_call: NA; clone_size: NA; cdr3_nt: TGTGCCAGCAGCTTTAGCGGTTCCTCCTACAATGAGCAGTTCTTC; cdr3_aa: CASSFSGSSYNEQFF
j_call: TRBJ2-7; v_call: TRBV30; d_call: TRBD2; clone_size: NA; cdr3_nt: TGTGCCTGGAGGCAACTAGCGGGAGGGACCTACGAGCAGTACTTC; cdr3_aa: CAWRQLAGGTYEQYF
j_call: TRBJ2-1; v_call: TRBV7-2; d_call: NA; clone_size: NA; cdr3_nt: TGTGCCAGCAGCTTAGCGGGAGGTTTCTACAATGAGCAGTTCTTC; cdr3_aa: CASSLAGGFYNEQFF
j_call: TRBJ2-3; v_call: TRBV5-1; d_call: NA; clone_size: NA; cdr3_nt: TGCGCCAGCACCGGGGCGGATACGCAGTATTTT; cdr3_aa: CASTGADTQYF
j_call: TRBJ2-1; v_call: TRBV6-2/TRBV6-3; d_call: NA; clone_size: few; cdr3_nt: TGTGCCAGCAGTTGGGTAGCGGAGGAGCAGTTCTTC; cdr3_aa: CASSWVAEEQFF
j_call: TRBJ2-1; v_call: TRBV20-1; d_call: NA; clone_size: NA; cdr3_nt: TGCAGTGCTAGAGATTTTAGGAGGGTAGTCTACAATGAGCAGTTCTTC; cdr3_aa: CSARDFRRVVYNEQFF
j_call: TRBJ2-1; v_call: TRBV6-1; d_call: TRBD2; clone_size: NA; cdr3_nt: TGTGCCAGCAGTGACATAGCGGGAAGCTCCTACAATGAGCAGTTCTTC; cdr3_aa: CASSDIAGSSYNEQFF
j_call: TRBJ2-1; v_call: TRBV6-6; d_call: TRBD1; clone_size: NA; cdr3_nt: TGTGCCAGCAGTTATGTGACAGGGGTCCCCAATGAGCAGTTCTTC; cdr3_aa: CASSYVTGVPNEQFF
j_call: TRBJ2-6; v_call: TRBV28; d_call: NA; clone_size: few; cdr3_nt: TGTGCCAGCAGTTTGGAGGGGGCGCTCACTGGGGCCAACGTCCTGACTTTC; cdr3_aa: CASSLEGALTGANVLTF
j_call: TRBJ1-5; v_call: TRBV6-1; d_call: NA; clone_size: NA; cdr3_nt: TGTGCCAGCAGTGACAGGGAAGCTCAGCCCCAGCATTTT; cdr3_aa: CASSDREAQPQHF
j_call: TRBJ1-6; v_call: TRBV6-1; d_call: NA; clone_size: once; cdr3_nt: TGTGCCAGCATGGAAGATTCACCCCTCCACTTT; cdr3_aa: CASMEDSPLHF
j_call: TRBJ1-1; v_call: TRBV28; d_call: NA; clone_size: few; cdr3_nt: TGTGCCAGCAGTTTCTACCGCGGATCCGTACTTGAAGCTTTCTTT; cdr3_aa: CASSFYRGSVLEAFF
j_call: TRBJ2-6; v_call: TRBV5-1; d_call: NA; clone_size: NA; cdr3_nt: TGCGCCAGCAGCCGGGACACGCCCGGGGCCAACGTCCTGACTTTC; cdr3_aa: CASSRDTPGANVLTF
j_call: TRBJ1-6; v_call: TRBV12-3/TRBV12-4; d_call: NA; clone_size: few; cdr3_nt: TGTGCCAGCAGCTCCGGGCCTCATTCACCCCTCCACTTT; cdr3_aa: CASSSGPHSPLHF
j_call: TRBJ2-1; v_call: TRBV7-2; d_call: TRBD2; clone_size: few; cdr3_nt: TGTGCCAGCAGCTTGGGGCTAGCGGGAAACAATGAGCAGTTCTTC; cdr3_aa: CASSLGLAGNNEQFF
j_call: TRBJ2-3; v_call: TRBV4-1; d_call: NA; clone_size: NA; cdr3_nt: TGCGCCAGCAGCCCCCTGGGCACAGATACGCAGTATTTT; cdr3_aa: CASSPLGTDTQYF
j_call: TRBJ2-1; v_call: TRBV24-1; d_call: TRBD1; clone_size: few; cdr3_nt: TGTGCCACCAGTGACGCCGGGACAGGGCGTAAGAATGAGCAGTTCTTC; cdr3_aa: CATSDAGTGRKNEQFF
j_call: TRBJ1-2; v_call: TRBV28; d_call: TRBD1; clone_size: few; cdr3_nt: TGTGCCAGCAGCCTGGACAGGGTGTGGGGCTACACCTTC; cdr3_aa: CASSLDRVWGYTF
j_call: TRBJ1-5; v_call: TRBV20-1; d_call: NA; clone_size: NA; cdr3_nt: TGCAGTGCTAGAAGTGGGGGACAGCCCCAGCATTTT; cdr3_aa: CSARSGGQPQHF
j_call: TRBJ2-6; v_call: TRBV30; d_call: NA; clone_size: many; cdr3_nt: TGTGCCGGGATGGGGTTAACGGGGGCCAACGTCCTGACTTTC; cdr3_aa: CAGMGLTGANVLTF
j_call: TRBJ2-3; v_call: TRBV20-1; d_call: NA; clone_size: NA; cdr3_nt: TGCAGTGCTGGACGGTTGGGTAGCACAGATACGCAGTATTTT; cdr3_aa: CSAGRLGSTDTQYF
j_call: TRBJ2-3; v_call: TRBV24-1; d_call: TRBD1; clone_size: NA; cdr3_nt: TGTGCCACCAGTGACTGGGACAGAGTAGATACGCAGTATTTT; cdr3_aa: CATSDWDRVDTQYF
j_call: TRBJ2-1; v_call: TRBV9; d_call: NA; clone_size: NA; cdr3_nt: TGTGCCGGCAGCGTAGGCACTGAGCAGTTCTTC; cdr3_aa: CAGSVGTEQFF
j_call: TRBJ1-2; v_call: TRBV28; d_call: NA; clone_size: few; cdr3_nt: TGTGCCAGCAGTTTGGAACAGGTCCATGGCTACACCTTC; cdr3_aa: CASSLEQVHGYTF